This T cell receptor beta chain stems from a study of blood T cell repertoires in COVID-19 (dated by TCRdb to the early 2020s). Context from the whole study: Collaborator samples came from the United States, Italy and Spain and covered acute and convalescent phases of COVID-19. Where HLA class I and class II types were available, the types were taken from metadata supplied by the sample provider, not from assay-based typing. The repertoires were made available in a free public database intended to serve as a resource for research on the immune response to SARS-CoV-2. The sample metadata nearly always contained a de-identified subject ID, COVID-19 status, age in years and sex. The material from the prospective study consisted of cDNA or gDNA derived from T cells, B-cell-depleted T cells, or PBMCs. Samples came from the ongoing ImmuneRACE study (first 160 participants) plus 1,254 subjects from 6 global collaborators. The dataset comprised deeply sampled blood TCRbeta repertoires from subjects exposed to, actively infected with, or recovered from COVID-19. What the study reported, not specific to this receptor: How much clinical and demographic metadata was included differed by source and by participant, and the metadata was provided uncurated.

TCRbeta CDR3 regions were amplified from genomic DNA using the immunoSEQ Assay, a bias-controlled multiplex PCR. Per the source publication's procedure: The number of nucleated cells in each sample was estimated by amplification of reference gene primers within the assay. To quantify the absolute abundance of each unique TCRbeta CDR3 rearrangement, sequence reads were collapsed and filtered. For each sample, productive Simpson clonality was calculated as the square root of Simpson's diversity index over productive rearrangements. Held by TCRdb, this immuneACCESS table contains in-frame sequences only and omits some clones. Under half of the omission traces to an unresolved V gene where checked; the cause of the rest is unknown. For V, J and clone size, that table is used; D and trimming come from the DNA. This sample is represented by more than 300,000 clones; 85% to 90% of them were singletons. The ten largest clones add up to approximately 1.8% of the sample.

This clone was seen just once. The clone's antigen remains unknown. Base qualities are not at hand, and no much larger clone is one base apart. One collaborating source in Seattle enrolled patients during active infection and followed them longitudinally through the course of disease. Whole blood was collected in K2EDTA tubes by collaborating institutions according to the institutions' own protocols. Collaborator samples were shipped for TCRbeta analysis as frozen whole blood, isolated PBMCs, or DNA extracted from either sample type. This receptor was taken from a woman aged 30 to 39 with COVID-19, enrolled during active disease. Sequencing was carried out using peripheral blood.

The nucleotide sequence is given as TGTGCCAGCAGCTTAGGTAGGCAGGGGGAAGCTTTCTTT. It encodes CASSLGRQGEAFF. The rearrangement combines TRBV7-2 with TRBJ1-1; a tentative D call is TRBD1 (6 bases match). Via the germline V gene, CDR1 is SGHTA and CDR2 FQGNSA. V was cut back by 1 base and J by 8 bases, leaving a gap of 11 bases between them. The CDR3, from cysteine to phenylalanine, totals 13 residues. CDR3 DNA is the only sequence kept; it has 39 bases, read in frame from the first base.